This TCR beta chain emerged from a study of blood T cell repertoires in COVID-19 (dated by TCRdb to 2020 to 2021). The study in broad terms: The collaborator samples originated in the United States, Italy and Spain and spanned the acute and convalescent phases of COVID-19. Deeply sampled blood TCRbeta repertoires from subjects exposed to, actively infected with, or recovered from COVID-19 were included in the dataset. The material from the prospective study consisted of cDNA or gDNA derived from T cells, B-cell-depleted T cells, or PBMCs. The repertoires were released in a freely available public database intended as a resource for research on the immune response to SARS-CoV-2. Samples came from the ongoing ImmuneRACE study (first 160 participants) plus 1,254 subjects from 6 global collaborators. HLA class I and class II types, where available, came from metadata supplied by the sample provider rather than from assay-based typing. Sample metadata almost always included a de-identified subject ID, COVID-19 status, age in years and sex.

Paper-wide results and their limitations: How much clinical and demographic metadata was included differed by source and by participant, and the metadata was provided uncurated.

Regarding this clone: Its antigen is unknown. No base qualities exist here, and no much larger clone lies one base off it.

At one collaborating source in Seattle, patients were enrolled during active infection and were followed longitudinally through the course of disease. Collaborating institutions collected whole blood in K2EDTA tubes following their own protocols. For TCRbeta analysis, collaborators shipped samples as frozen whole blood, isolated PBMCs, or DNA extracted from either of those sample types. From the cysteine up to the phenylalanine, the CDR3 has a length of 14 residues. Just the 42-base CDR3 DNA is kept, in frame starting at base 1. As encoded in the germline V gene, CDR1 is WSHSY while CDR2 is SAAADI. Trimmed from V: 5 bases; trimmed from J: 3 bases; junction bases lacking a gene match: 5. TCRbeta CDR3 regions were amplified from genomic DNA by means of the immunoSEQ Assay, a bias-controlled multiplex PCR. Turning to the authors' computational methods: The number of nucleated cells in each sample was estimated by amplification of reference gene primers within the assay. Sequence reads were collapsed and filtered to measure the absolute abundance of every unique TCRbeta CDR3 rearrangement. For each sample, productive Simpson clonality was calculated as the square root of Simpson's diversity index over productive rearrangements. Here the immuneACCESS table is served through TCRdb, limited to in-frame sequences with V and J called. Missing clones are a known gap in these copies; in checked studies unresolved V genes cover under half, and the rest lacks a known reason. V and J calls and clone size are those listed in that table; D and trimming were worked out from the DNA. For this sample there are 200,000 to 250,000 clones; around 90% appear just once. Clones ranked in the top ten supply about 0.8% of the sample.

The chain is encoded by TRBV10-2 joined to TRBJ1-1, with 8 bases matching TRBD1. The sequenced sample was peripheral blood. This clonotype was obtained from a man aged 60-69 years with COVID-19, enrolled during active disease. The nucleotide sequence reads TGCGCCAGCAGTACAGGGGGGTGGGACACTGAAGCTTTCTTT. Its translation is CASSTGGWDTEAFF.